This record covers a single T cell receptor (beta chain). Sample-barcoded 5' priming and a J-beta primer mix drove a second PCR of about 6 to 11 cycles. TCRdb recomputed calls from the 5' RACE reads with MiXCR, one row per CDR3 protein. Of around 990,000 distinct CDR3 sequences in the sample, 30% to 40% are singletons; the top ten hold about 12%. Trimming removed 1 base at V and 10 bases at J, with 15 bases between. Per germline, CDR1 SGHTA and CDR2 FQGNSA. CDR3 length: 14 residues. The record originates from a study of blood T cells in healthy people across ages. This TCR derives from a man younger than 35 in good health. Source material: blood. The chain is built from TRBV7-2 and TRBJ2-3; D not certain. DNA of the CDR3: TGTGCCAGCAGCTTAGTAGACGTTTTCTACCCGCAGTATTTT. As protein: CASSLVDVFYPQYF.